The T cell receptor beta chain described here comes from a study of PD-1 blockade in classical Hodgkin lymphoma. Study-wide findings and caveats: Complete responders possessed baseline diversity comparable to newly diagnosed patients. After ASCT, patients who started nivolumab under 1 year later were excluded.

Points on this clone: As yet, its antigen is unknown.

This CDR3 has 13 amino acids. Documented time point: cycle 4 day 1 (C4D1), after more than five weeks of nivolumab. Each and every patient relapsed after autologous stem cell transplantation, and patients got differing brentuximab vedotin exposure. This table comes from immunoSEQ multiplex PCR, and its TCRdb copy is limited to in-frame clones, with some not included. The repertoire holds more than 40,000 clones, with approximately 80% as singletons. This receptor was identified in a human donor with classical Hodgkin lymphoma. This specimen was peripheral blood mononuclear cells (PBMCs), taken before the fourth cycle of nivolumab. The V gene is TRBV21-1, the J gene TRBJ1-4. TRBV21-1 is labeled a pseudogene. CDR3 DNA: TGTGCCAGCAGCCCCCGACCCGGGCGGAAACTGTTTTTT. It specifies CASSPRPGRKLFF.